This T cell receptor (beta chain) stems from a study of T cell responses to AZD1222 COVID-19 vaccine (dated by TCRdb to about 2021). With regard to the full study: AZD1222 recipients with second doses at about 4 weeks or about 12 weeks were pooled, because spike-specific TCR depth and breadth did not differ between schedules. A total of 230 or so trial participants underwent TCR sequencing, of whom 207 received two doses of AZD1222 and some 25 received two doses of the MenACWY control vaccine. Trial participants were enrolled into age subgroups of 18-55, 56-69 and 70-plus years, which contained roughly 150, 30 and 60 TCR-sequenced participants, respectively. Here is what the overall study found, with its caveats: Epitopes outside the regions mutated in the B.1.351 and B.1.1.7 variants were reportedly recognized by nearly half of the unique spike-specific TCRs. Participants were mostly white British and included more females than males, and it was suggested by the authors that clonal diversity may have been underestimated. Conclusions about previously exposed vaccinees were limited because only a handful of AZD1222 recipients were SARS-CoV-2 seropositive at baseline. Spike-specific TCR breadth and depth rose significantly after two AZD1222 doses compared with day 0 and with MenACWY recipients. Because no samples from the day 14 peak response were available, repertoires could be characterized only after the peak T cell response. CD4 TCRs associated with the vaccine covered the entire spike protein, and the dominant responses were in regions 160-218 and 743-854. The 56-69-year group was small, and its depth increase did not reach significance, likely because of low power.

Inclusive of the bounding cysteine and phenylalanine, the CDR3 is 11 residues long. Left in the record is the CDR3 DNA by itself, 33 bases read in frame from the first base. A distance of 9 bases separates the germline ends of V and J, which lose 0 bases and 10 bases respectively. The germline V gene (reference sequence) supplies CDR1 GTSNPN and CDR2 SVGIG. The sample's time point label, decoded: baseline before first vaccination. Vaccinee samples were obtained from the UK trials COV001 and COV002, which included a single-blind randomized controlled phase 2/3 trial of AZD1222 (ChAdOx1 nCoV-19) in healthy adults. For TCRbeta chain sequencing, PBMC samples were collected from trial participants at day 0 and at day 28 after the second dose. With regard to this clone: No antigen is known for it. No base quality information exists; no much larger clone differs at one position.

The CDR3 regions of human TCRbeta chains were analyzed by immunosequencing. As for the original processing: TCRs in the repertoires were matched against a reference library of SARS-CoV-2-specific TCRs that had been generated with the MIRA antigen-specificity platform. Breadth was defined as the fraction of unique TCRs that were SARS-CoV-2-associated, and depth was defined as the fraction of total T cells that were SARS-CoV-2-associated. Using the MIRA data, each spike-specific TCR was mapped to the spike region that the TCR reacts to and placed in a CD4 or CD8 class. Log10-transformed breadth and depth values were compared by one-way ANOVA with Sidak's multiple comparisons tests. TCRdb stores this immuneACCESS table with in-frame sequences only. Part of the clones is absent; in the studies checked, under half of the shortfall reflects unresolved V genes, and no reason is known for the rest. The DNA gave D and trimming, while V, J and clone size come from that table. This sample holds 150,000 to 200,000 clones; 85% to 95% were observed only once. Of the sample, approximately 0.88% is held by the ten largest clones.

Rearrangement joined TRBV30 to TRBJ1-1, with the identity of the D gene unclear. The sample consisted of peripheral blood, taken on day 0 of AZD1222 vaccination. This sequence originates from an adult in good health. CDR3 protein: CAWSVEVGAFF. The bases are TGTGCCTGGAGTGTGGAAGTAGGAGCTTTCTTT.